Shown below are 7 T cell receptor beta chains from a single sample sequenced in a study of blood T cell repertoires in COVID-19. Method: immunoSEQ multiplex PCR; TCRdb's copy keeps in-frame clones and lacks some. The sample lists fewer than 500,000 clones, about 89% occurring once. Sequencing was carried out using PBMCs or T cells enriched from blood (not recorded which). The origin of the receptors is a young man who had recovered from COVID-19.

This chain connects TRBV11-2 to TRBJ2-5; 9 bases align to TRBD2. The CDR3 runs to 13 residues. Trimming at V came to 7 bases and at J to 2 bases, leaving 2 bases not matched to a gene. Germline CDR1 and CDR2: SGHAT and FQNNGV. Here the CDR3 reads CASTTSGQETQYF. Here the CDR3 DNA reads TGTGCCAGCACTACTAGCGGGCAAGAGACCCAGTACTTC.

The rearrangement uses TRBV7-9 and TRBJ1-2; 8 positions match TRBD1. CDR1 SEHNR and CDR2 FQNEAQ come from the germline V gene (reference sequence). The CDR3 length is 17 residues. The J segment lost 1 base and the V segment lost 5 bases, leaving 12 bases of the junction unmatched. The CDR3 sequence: CASSPAGGAIGNYGYTF. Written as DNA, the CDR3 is TGTGCCAGCAGCCCGGCAGGGGGCGCGATCGGTAACTATGGCTACACCTTC.

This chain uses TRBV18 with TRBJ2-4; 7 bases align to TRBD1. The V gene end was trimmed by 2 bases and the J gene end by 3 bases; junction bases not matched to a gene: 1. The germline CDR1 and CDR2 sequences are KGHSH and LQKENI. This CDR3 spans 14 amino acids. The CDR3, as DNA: TGTGCCAGCTCACCATCAGGGGGCAAAAACATTCAGTACTTC. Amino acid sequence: CASSPSGGKNIQYF.

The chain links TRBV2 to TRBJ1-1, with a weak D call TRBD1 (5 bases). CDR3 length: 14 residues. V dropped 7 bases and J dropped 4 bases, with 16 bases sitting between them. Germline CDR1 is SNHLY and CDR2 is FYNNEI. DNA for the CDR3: TGTGCCAGCACCCCGACAGACATCGGCACTGAAGCTTTCTTT. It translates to CASTPTDIGTEAFF. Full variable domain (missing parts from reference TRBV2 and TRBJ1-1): EPEVTQTPSHQVTQMGQEVILRCVPISNHLYFYWYRQILGQKVEFLVSFYNNEISEKSEIFDDQFSVERPDGSNFTLKIRSTKLEDSAMYFCASTPTDIGTEAFFGQGTRLTVV.

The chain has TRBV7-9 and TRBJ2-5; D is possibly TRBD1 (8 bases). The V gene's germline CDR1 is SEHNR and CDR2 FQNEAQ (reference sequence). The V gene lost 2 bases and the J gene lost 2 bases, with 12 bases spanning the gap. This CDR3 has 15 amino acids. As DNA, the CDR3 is TGTGCCAGCAGCTTACTACAGGGGGGGCAAGAGACCCAGTACTTC. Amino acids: CASSLLQGGQETQYF.

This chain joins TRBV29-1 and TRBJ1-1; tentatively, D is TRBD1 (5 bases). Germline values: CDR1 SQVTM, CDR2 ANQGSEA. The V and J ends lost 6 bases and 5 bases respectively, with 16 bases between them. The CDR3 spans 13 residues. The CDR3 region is CSVQGVGGTEAFF. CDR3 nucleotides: TGCAGCGTCCAAGGGGTGGGGGGTACTGAAGCTTTCTTT.

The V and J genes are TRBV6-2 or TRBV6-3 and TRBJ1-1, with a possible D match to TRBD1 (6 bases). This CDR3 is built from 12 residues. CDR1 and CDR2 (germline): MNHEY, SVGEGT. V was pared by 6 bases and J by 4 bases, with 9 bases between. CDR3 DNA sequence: TGTGCCAGCAGCGCGGACAGCACTGAAGCTTTCTTT. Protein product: CASSADSTEAFF.